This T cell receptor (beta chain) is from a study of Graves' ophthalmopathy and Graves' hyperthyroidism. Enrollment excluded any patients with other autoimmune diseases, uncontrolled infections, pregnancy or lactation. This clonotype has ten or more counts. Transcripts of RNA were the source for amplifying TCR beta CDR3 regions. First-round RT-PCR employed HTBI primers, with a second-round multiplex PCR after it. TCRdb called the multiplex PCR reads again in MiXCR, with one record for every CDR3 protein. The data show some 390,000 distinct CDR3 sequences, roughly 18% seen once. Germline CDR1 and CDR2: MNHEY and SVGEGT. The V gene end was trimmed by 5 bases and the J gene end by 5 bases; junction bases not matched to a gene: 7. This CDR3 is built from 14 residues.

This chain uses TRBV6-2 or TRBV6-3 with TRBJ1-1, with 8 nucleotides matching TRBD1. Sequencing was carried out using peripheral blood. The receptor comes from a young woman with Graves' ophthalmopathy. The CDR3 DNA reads TGTGCCAGCAGTAGCACAGGGGGTCAGACTGAAGCTTTCTTT. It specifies CASSSTGGQTEAFF.